Only one count was recorded for the clone carrying this T cell receptor (beta chain). What it binds is unknown. The sample comes from a study of cytomegalovirus exposure and HLA in healthy donors. At the level of the study: Of all 360 or so donors who were genotyped, about 80% belonged to the Caucasian-associated ancestry cluster. Study-wide results and caveats: In a later analysis, a genetic analysis reported fewer productive-TCR N-insertions in an Asian-associated ancestry cluster than the cohort average. A prior analysis recorded that most TCR beta V segments were productive about 90% or about 30% of the time. Among TCR beta chains, those listed as cytomegalovirus-associated numbered roughly 150.

The V gene lost 4 bases and the J gene lost 6 bases, with 15 bases spanning the gap. The germline V gene has CDR1 SNHLY and CDR2 FYNNEI. The CDR3 length is 15 residues. With 60 Vbeta and 13 Jbeta primers, the PCR was carried out. Clones were read by immunoSEQ multiplex PCR, and TCRdb kept only the in-frame ones, dropping some. Here the sample spans tens of thousands of clones, roughly 86% being singletons. V gene TRBV2 combines with J gene TRBJ2-2; TRBD2 is a possible D gene (5 bases). The clonotype was recovered from a man aged 30 to 45 in good health and CMV-seropositive. Sequencing was carried out using PBMCs. The CDR3 nucleotides are TGTGCCAGCAGTGTCGAAACGTCCGGGGCCGGGGAGCTGTTTTTT. This gives the protein CASSVETSGAGELFF.